The 26 T cell receptor beta chains below come from one sample, sequenced in a study of control samples from healthy donors and cancer patients. TCRdb's table, derived via immunoSEQ multiplex PCR, lists solely in-frame clones and lacks some. Of 150,000 to 200,000 clones in the sample, about nine tenths were seen once. Material for sequencing was blood. The origin of the receptors is a woman in her thirties in good health.

On this clone: In the same sample, other DNA sequences code for this CDR3. J is TRBJ2-2 and V is TRBV27; TRBD1 agrees at 8 bases. Looked up from germline, CDR1 is MNHEY and CDR2 is SMNVEV (reference sequence). V shed 0 bases, J shed 7 bases, and the junction held 1 base outside the gene matches. The CDR3 contains 14 residues. CDR3 loop: CASSLSQGGGELFF. The CDR3 nucleotides read TGTGCCAGCAGTTTATCACAGGGGGGCGGGGAGCTGTTTTTT.

The rearrangement uses TRBV4-3 and TRBJ2-7; 9 nucleotides line up with TRBD1. V was pared by 4 bases and J by 4 bases, with 2 bases of the junction left unmatched. Per germline, CDR1 LGHNA and CDR2 YSLEER. The length of the CDR3 is 13 residues. The CDR3 bases are TGCGCCAGCAGCCGACAGGGGGGTTACGAGCAGTACTTC. Translated, it gives CASSRQGGYEQYF.

The chain employs TRBV6-4 and TRBJ2-1, with TRBD2 matching over 12 bases. V shed 0 bases, J shed 7 bases, and the junction held 1 base outside the gene matches. CDR1 is MRHNA, CDR2 SNTAGT, per germline. CDR3 size: 15 residues. CDR3 DNA: TGTGCCAGCAGTGACTCACTAGCGGGAGGAAATGAGCAGTTCTTC. Translating gives CASSDSLAGGNEQFF.

J is TRBJ1-1 and V is TRBV27; D is possibly TRBD1 (5 bases). Germline V lookup: CDR1 MNHEY, CDR2 SMNVEV (reference sequence). The V end was cut by 1 base, the J end by 1 base, with 10 bases between. The CDR3 is 15 residues long. The CDR3 sequence: CASSLFAGTNTEAFF. DNA for the CDR3: TGTGCCAGCAGTTTATTTGCAGGGACGAACACTGAAGCTTTCTTT.

This chain uses TRBV28 with TRBJ2-1, with a possible D match to TRBD1 (5 bases). With 3 bases removed from V and 7 bases from J, the gap between germline ends came to 13 bases. The CDR3 extends over 14 amino acids. The germline CDR1 and CDR2 sequences are MDHEN and SYDVKM. The DNA of the CDR3 is TGTGCCAGCAGTTTTGGGGCTGGTTTAAATGAGCAGTTCTTC. Its protein is CASSFGAGLNEQFF.

This clone has more than one count but fewer than ten. The rearrangement links TRBV6-4 to TRBJ2-1; 11 nucleotides align to TRBD1. Germline lookup yields CDR1 MRHNA and CDR2 SNTAGT. Trimming cost V 4 bases and J 8 bases; bases outside gene matches: 4. The CDR3 loop spans 14 amino acids. CDR3 sequence reads: CASSAGQGADEQFF. In nucleotides, the CDR3 is TGTGCCAGCAGTGCAGGACAGGGGGCGGATGAGCAGTTCTTC.

This sequence joins TRBV6-5 and TRBJ2-1, with a possible D match to TRBD2 (5 bases). V lost 6 bases, J lost 0 bases, and 12 bases lay in between. Per germline, CDR1 MNHEY and CDR2 SVGAGI. The CDR3 totals 15 residues. CDR3 residues: CASRASLSSYNEQFF. For the CDR3, the DNA is TGTGCCAGCAGGGCTAGCCTGAGCTCCTACAATGAGCAGTTCTTC.

V usage is TRBV7-2 and J usage is TRBJ1-5; the match to TRBD1 covers 9 bases. The CDR3 is made up of 18 amino acids. V trimming: 1 base; J trimming: 0 bases; junction bases outside the gene matches: 7. Germline loops: CDR1 SGHTA, CDR2 FQGNSA. The CDR3 sequence is CASSLGTGVPYSNQPQHF. DNA of the CDR3: TGTGCCAGCAGCTTAGGGACAGGGGTCCCATATAGCAATCAGCCCCAGCATTTT.

The rearrangement links TRBV9 to TRBJ2-3; D remains unclear. V lost 0 bases, J lost 2 bases, and 4 bases lay in between. The germline CDR1 and CDR2 sequences are SGDLS and YYNGEE. The CDR3 has 13 amino acids. The CDR3 DNA sequence: TGTGCCAGCAGCGTAGACACCACAGATACGCAGTATTTT. It yields the protein CASSVDTTDTQYF.

The chain has TRBV25-1 and TRBJ2-2; D may match TRBD1 or TRBD2 (5 bases each). Between the trimmed V and J ends, which lost 2 bases and 5 bases, there was a span of 12 bases. Germline V lookup: CDR1 MGHDK, CDR2 SYGVNS. The CDR3 consists of 15 residues. The CDR3 region is CASSEGRGDTGELFF. The CDR3 DNA follows: TGTGCCAGCAGTGAAGGCCGGGGCGATACCGGGGAGCTGTTTTTT. Supplemented by reference TRBV25-1 and TRBJ2-2, the full variable domain reads EADIYQTPRYLVIGTGKKITLECSQTMGHDKMYWYQQDPGMELHLIHYSYGVNSTEKGDLSSESTVSRIRTEHFPLTLESARPSHTSQYLCASSEGRGDTGELFFGEGSRLTVL.

The gene calls are TRBV5-1 and TRBJ2-3; D not resolved. V lost 0 bases, J lost 2 bases, and 10 bases lay in between. The germline CDR1 and CDR2 sequences are SGHRS and YFSETQ. The CDR3 is 15 amino acids. The CDR3 spells CASSLGARITDTQYF. CDR3 nucleotides: TGCGCCAGCAGCTTGGGGGCGCGAATCACAGATACGCAGTATTTT.

This sequence joins TRBV27 and TRBJ2-1, with 8 bases matching TRBD2. Germline CDR1 and CDR2: MNHEY and SMNVEV (reference sequence). The CDR3 spans 15 residues. Germline trimming cut 2 bases from V and 5 bases from J; bases unmatched to any gene: 5. CDR3 protein: CASSLGTSGNNEQFF. The DNA for the CDR3 is TGTGCCAGCAGTTTAGGTACTAGCGGTAACAATGAGCAGTTCTTC.

This clone was seen a handful of times. The chain carries TRBV6-4 and TRBJ2-3; 9 bases are a match to TRBD2. The CDR3 is 15 amino acids. V dropped 3 bases and J dropped 1; count of bases not matched to a gene: 2. Germline V lookup: CDR1 MRHNA, CDR2 SNTAGT. For the CDR3, the DNA is TGTGCCAGCAGTGATGGCGGGGGGGGCACAGATACGCAGTATTTT. Encoded protein: CASSDGGGGTDTQYF.

The chain joins TRBV6-1 to TRBJ2-3; TRBD2 matches 11 bases. Germline assignment: CDR1 MNHNS and CDR2 SASEGT. The length of the CDR3 is 15 residues. Trimming took 3 bases from V and 4 from J; bases not matched to a gene: 3. The CDR3 loop reads CASSEASGGSDTQYF. The DNA of the CDR3 is TGTGCCAGCAGTGAGGCTAGCGGGGGGTCAGATACGCAGTATTTT.

This chain links TRBV12-3 or TRBV12-4 with TRBJ2-7; D could derive from TRBD1 or TRBD2 (5 bases each). The CDR3 has 13 residues. Trimming shortened V by 6 bases and J by 2 bases, and 11 bases separated the two germline ends. The CDR3 DNA reads TGTGCCAGCAGACCGGGACGAGCCTACGAGCAGTACTTC. Its translation: CASRPGRAYEQYF.

To note about this clone: Other DNA sequences from this sample encode an identical CDR3 as well. This chain links TRBV4-3 with TRBJ1-2; TRBD1 might be the D (6 bases). V was trimmed by 1 base and J by 4 bases, leaving 10 bases between them. The CDR3 covers 14 residues. Germline V gene lookup returns CDR1 LGHNA and CDR2 YSLEER. The CDR3 reads CASSQGQDFYGYTF. The CDR3 nucleotides read TGCGCCAGCAGCCAAGGACAGGATTTCTATGGCTACACCTTC.

The V and J genes are TRBV24-1 and TRBJ1-4; 8 bases are a match to TRBD1. The CDR3 spans 14 residues. Trimming cost V 5 bases and J 8 bases; bases outside gene matches: 6. The germline V gene encodes CDR1 KGHDR and CDR2 SFDVKD. The CDR3: CATSAPGGEEKLFF. The CDR3 DNA is TGTGCCACCAGTGCTCCAGGGGGCGAGGAAAAACTGTTTTTT.

The chain has TRBV21-1 and TRBJ1-3; no check of the table's D call, TRBD1, against the DNA was made. TRBV21-1 corresponds to a pseudogene. The CDR3 has 15 residues. CDR3 protein: CASSKGGQDGNTIYF. CDR3 in DNA: TGTGCCAGCAGCAAAGGGGGACAGGACGGAAACACCATATATTTT.

V is TRBV2 and J is TRBJ1-3; tentative D call: TRBD1 (5 bases). Per germline, CDR1 SNHLY and CDR2 FYNNEI. The V gene lost 5 bases and the J gene lost 0 bases, with 11 bases spanning the gap. The CDR3 consists of 15 residues. The CDR3 reads CASSFYRPSGNTIYF. The DNA for the CDR3 is TGTGCCAGCAGTTTTTACAGGCCCTCTGGAAACACCATATATTTT.

The chain uses TRBV5-5 and TRBJ1-1; 7 positions agree with TRBD1. The CDR3 contains 14 residues. Germline loops: CDR1 SGHKS, CDR2 YYEKEE (reference sequence). J gave up 1 base and V 0 bases, and 0 bases lay outside the gene matches. The CDR3 protein is CASSLDRGNTEAFF. The CDR3 nucleotides are TGTGCCAGCAGCTTGGACAGGGGGAACACTGAAGCTTTCTTT. The complete variable domain, with remaining parts taken from reference TRBV5-5 and TRBJ1-1, reads DAGVTQSPTHLIKTRGQQVTLRCSPISGHKSVSWYQQVLGQGPQFIFQYYEKEERGRGNFPDRFSARQFPNYSSELNVNALLLGDSALYLCASSLDRGNTEAFFGQGTRLTVV.

J is TRBJ1-1 and V is TRBV7-9; 11 bases align to TRBD1. V lost 1 base to trimming and J lost 7 bases; unmatched junction nucleotides: 11. CDR3 length: 17 amino acids. Germline CDR1 reads SEHNR; CDR2 reads FQNEAQ (reference sequence). The CDR3: CASSLDPPRDRGGEAFF. The CDR3, as DNA: TGTGCCAGCAGCTTAGATCCCCCCCGGGACAGGGGGGGTGAAGCTTTCTTT.

The V gene is TRBV5-1, the J gene TRBJ1-5; D is ambiguous. Germline CDR1 and CDR2: SGHRS and YFSETQ. The CDR3 length is 15 residues. Trimming cost V 0 bases and J 3 bases, with 10 bases left between them. CDR3 nucleotide sequence: TGCGCCAGCAGCTTGGAAGGGAGGAACAATCAGCCCCAGCATTTT. This encodes CASSLEGRNNQPQHF.

The chain has TRBV27 and TRBJ1-6; TRBD1 matches at 7 bases. The V gene end was trimmed by 6 bases and the J gene end by 10 bases; junction bases not matched to a gene: 9. Germline-derived CDR1 and CDR2 are MNHEY and SMNVEV (reference sequence). CDR3 length: 14 amino acids. CDR3 coding DNA: TGTGCCAGCAGAATAGGGACAGAAGGATCACCCCTCCACTTT. The encoded protein is CASRIGTEGSPLHF.

V usage is TRBV5-1 and J usage is TRBJ2-2; D unclear. CDR1 is SGHRS, CDR2 YFSETQ, per germline. V was clipped by 7 bases and J by 0 bases, with 10 bases between them. This CDR3 is built from 14 residues. The CDR3 DNA is TGCGCCAGCTTCCTGCAGGCGAACACCGGGGAGCTGTTTTTT. Its translation: CASFLQANTGELFF. Using reference TRBV5-1 and TRBJ2-2 for the parts outside the CDR3, the full variable domain is KAGVTQTPRYLIKTRGQQVTLSCSPISGHRSVSWYQQTPGQGLQFLFEYFSETQRNKGNFPGRFSGRQFSNSRSEMNVSTLELGDSALYLCASFLQANTGELFFGEGSRLTVL.

The J gene is TRBJ2-1, the V gene TRBV3-1 (or the pseudogene TRBV3-2); D is ambiguous. The germline gives CDR1 LGHDT, CDR2 YNNKEL (reference sequence). CDR3 length: 12 amino acids. With 1 base removed from V and 6 bases from J, the gap between germline ends came to 4 bases. Here the CDR3 reads CASSQGSNEQFF. The CDR3 DNA reads TGTGCCAGCAGCCAAGGTAGCAATGAGCAGTTCTTC.

This chain joins TRBV15 and TRBJ2-7; D is possibly TRBD1 (7 bases). Germline loops: CDR1 LNHNV, CDR2 YYDKDF (reference sequence). Trimming cost V 1 base and J 7 bases, with 8 bases left between them. This CDR3 has 12 residues. The chain's CDR3 is CATSRAGGEQYF. The CDR3 DNA sequence: TGTGCCACCAGCAGAGCAGGGGGGGAGCAGTACTTC.